This TCR beta chain was captured by sequencing in a study of shared clonotypes between healthy human individuals (dated by TCRdb to 2018 to 2020). Regarding the study in general: The cohort included three men and a couple of women between 18 and 49 years of age. Blood TCR repertoires of a handful of healthy adults were deeply sequenced to estimate repertoire size and the extent of clonotype sharing between individuals. For each donor, CD4 naive and CD4 memory were each given three plates, CD8 naive was given two plates, and CD8 memory was given one plate. To increase sequencing depth and limit assay-specific biases, different laboratories used diverse techniques to prepare libraries and sequence TCR repertoires. Between about 0.8 and 9 billion PBMCs per donor were obtained by leukapheresis.

The CDR3 contains 14 residues, cysteine and phenylalanine counted. Only CDR3 DNA remains: 42 bases, in frame from the first base. The germline V gene (reference sequence) sets CDR1 to SEHNR and CDR2 to FQNEAQ. V sheds 5 bases and J sheds 0 bases, leaving 5 bases between their ends. The full study reports these points: When several donors were compared, the shared fraction of clonotypes was roughly 4.8% for naive CD4, around 4% for naive CD8, about 2.5% for memory CD4, and 0.4% for memory CD8. The genetic and exposure-history diversity represented was limited by the small number of donors. Higher generation probabilities were observed for clonotypes shared by all four sorted-subset donors than for non-shared clonotypes. Larger estimated clonotype richness was generally found for naive subsets than for memory subsets. Sampling was restricted to blood, and TCR repertoires in tissues likely differ from the TCR repertoires found in blood. Based on pairwise subsampling, the degree of clonotype sharing among donors was expected to be affected by sequencing depth. Even with the large sequencing depth, rarefaction of the sorted-subset datasets indicated that sequencing was incomplete.

Points on this clone: Its antigen is not yet known. The input lacks base qualities; no much larger clone sits a single base away.

Using the deep immunoSEQ assay, TCR CDR3 regions were amplified from genomic DNA by multiplex PCR. For each cell subset, the extracted genomic DNA was distributed evenly across all wells of several immunoSEQ 96-well plates, and each plate served as one replicate. For sorted subsets, each replicate PCR was loaded with roughly 200 ng genomic DNA, equivalent to 25,000 to 30,000 T cell genomes. Purified libraries were measured with a Qubit 3.0 fluorometer, size-checked on a Bioanalyzer 2100, and measured again with the KAPA Library Quantification kit. Every immunoSEQ 96-well plate was sequenced on a dedicated single-read 150-cycle Illumina NextSeq 550 flow cell. The original methods were these. Because the immunoSEQ output included only junctional sequences and no quality scores, the filtering could not be the same as the filtering used for full-length reads. Sequences were annotated with PyIR, a Python wrapper for IgBLAST v1.9, using IMGT germline references to assign V/J genes and CDR3. Any read was removed if the V/J assignment was weak (E-value above 1e-6), the CDR3 was missing, or the read contained stop codons, out-of-frame junctions, or ambiguous translated residues. V3J clonotypes were defined by identical inferred V gene, J gene, and CDR3 amino acid sequence. Percentage overlap between repertoires was computed as shared unique clonotypes divided by the size of the smaller repertoire. Repertoire richness was assessed with RTK rarefaction, the Chao1 estimator, and Recon v2.1 estimates of unobserved clonotypes. OLGA was used to compute generation probabilities for all TCRbeta clonotypes that the gDNA method yielded from a handful of donors. The source is immuneACCESS, and TCRdb retained only in-frame sequences with V and J called. Part of the clones is not carried over; for the studies checked, unresolved V genes explain less than half of this, and the remainder is unexplained. That table supplies the V and J calls and clone size; D and trimming were determined from the DNA. Here the sample has about 230,000 clones; over 50% occur a single time. The ten largest clones take up roughly 10% of the sample.

The donors were healthy, HIV-negative adults with no recently reported acute infections or vaccinations. Every donor was a Caucasian adult living in Nashville, Tennessee, USA. CD4+ T cells were enriched through magnetic negative selection, after which naive cells were positively selected on CD45RA and the remaining negative fraction served as the memory subset. Blood was collected by leukapheresis, and PBMCs were isolated by Ficoll-Histopaque density gradient centrifugation and then cryopreserved in liquid nitrogen vapor phase. Analytical flow cytometry was used to check the purity and quantity of every magnetically sorted T cell population. From each sorted fraction, genomic DNA was isolated and quantified by UV absorbance on a Nanodrop 2000c.

The sequencing sample was made of memory CD4+ T cells sorted from blood. Read against the paper, the sample's cell subset or site label means: CD45RA-negative fraction. This receptor was identified in a man aged 30-40 years in good health. The V and J genes are TRBV7-9 and TRBJ2-6, with the D gene not clear enough to name. CDR3 protein: CASSPSSGANVLTF. The DNA sequence is as follows: TGTGCCAGCAGCCCGAGCTCTGGGGCCAACGTCCTGACTTTC.